Below, one T cell receptor (beta chain) is given with its context. This entry comes from a study of blood T cell repertoires in COVID-19. Study context: The origin of the acute and convalescent COVID-19 samples was the United States, Italy and Spain. PBMCs, B-cell-depleted T cells, or T cells provided the cDNA or gDNA that made up the material.

CDR1 MNHEY and CDR2 SVGEGT come from the germline V gene. The junction had 5 bases not matched to a gene; V was cut back by 4 bases and J by 5 bases. The CDR3 contains 14 residues. Methods used by the authors: How many nucleated cells were present was estimated from reference gene primer amplification. Using immunoSEQ multiplex PCR, the repertoire was profiled, and TCRdb retains in-frame clones only, with some absent. The DNA gave D and trimming, while V, J and clone size come from that table. Seen here are approximately 230,000 clones, 86% observed once, and the top ten hold 2.2%. This TCR came from a young man who had recovered from COVID-19. Material for sequencing was peripheral blood. V and J are TRBV6-2 or TRBV6-3 and TRBJ2-7; 10 bases line up with TRBD1. The CDR3: CASSFLGQGNEQYF. The CDR3 DNA is TGTGCCAGCAGTTTTTTGGGACAGGGGAACGAGCAGTACTTC.